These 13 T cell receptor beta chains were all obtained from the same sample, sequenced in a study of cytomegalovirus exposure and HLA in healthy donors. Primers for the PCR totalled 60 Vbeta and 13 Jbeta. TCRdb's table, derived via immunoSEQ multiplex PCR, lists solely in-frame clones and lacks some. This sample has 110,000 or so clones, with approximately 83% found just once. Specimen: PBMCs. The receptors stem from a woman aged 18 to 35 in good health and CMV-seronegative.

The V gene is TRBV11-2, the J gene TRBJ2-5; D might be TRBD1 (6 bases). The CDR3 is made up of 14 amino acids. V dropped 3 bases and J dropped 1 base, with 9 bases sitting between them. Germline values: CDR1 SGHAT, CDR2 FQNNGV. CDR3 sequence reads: CASSFRTVQETQYF. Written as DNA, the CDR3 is TGTGCCAGCAGCTTCAGGACAGTCCAAGAGACCCAGTACTTC.

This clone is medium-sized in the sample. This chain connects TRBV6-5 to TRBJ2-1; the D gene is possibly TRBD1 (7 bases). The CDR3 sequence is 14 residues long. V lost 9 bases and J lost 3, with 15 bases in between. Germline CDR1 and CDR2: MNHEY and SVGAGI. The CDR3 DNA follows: TGTGCCAGTTCCGGGGGACAGAACTACAATGAGCAGTTCTTC. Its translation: CASSGGQNYNEQFF.

The CDR3 region is CASSPTPKNTGELFF. CDR3 DNA: TGTGCCAGCAGCCCGACACCCAAGAACACCGGGGAGCTGTTTTTT. This rearrangement joins TRBV7-7 to TRBJ2-2; D is unclear. Germline assignment: CDR1 SSHAT and CDR2 FNYEAQ (reference sequence). The CDR3 loop spans 15 amino acids. Trimming cost V 5 bases and J 1 base, with 11 bases left between them.

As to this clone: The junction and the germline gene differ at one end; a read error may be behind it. The CDR3 reads CASSRGQEMDF. The CDR3 DNA reads as TGTGCCAGCTCCCGGGGACAGGAGATGGATTTT. The chain links TRBV18 to TRBJ1-5; 8 nucleotides line up with TRBD1. Germline CDR1 is KGHSH and CDR2 is LQKENI. This CDR3 has 11 residues.

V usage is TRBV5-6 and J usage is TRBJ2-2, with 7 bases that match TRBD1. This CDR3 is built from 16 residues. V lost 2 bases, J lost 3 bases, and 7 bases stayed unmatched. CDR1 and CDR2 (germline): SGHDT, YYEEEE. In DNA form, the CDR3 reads TGTGCCAGCAGCTTCCATCAGGGGGAGTACACCGGGGAGCTGTTTTTT. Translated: CASSFHQGEYTGELFF.

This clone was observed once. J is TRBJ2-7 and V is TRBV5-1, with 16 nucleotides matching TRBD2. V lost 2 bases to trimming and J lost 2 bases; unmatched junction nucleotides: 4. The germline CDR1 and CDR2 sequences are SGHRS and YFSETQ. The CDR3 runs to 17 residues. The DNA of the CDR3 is TGCGCCAGCAGCTTTGGGACTAGCGGGAGGGTGACCTACGAGCAGTACTTC. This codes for CASSFGTSGRVTYEQYF.

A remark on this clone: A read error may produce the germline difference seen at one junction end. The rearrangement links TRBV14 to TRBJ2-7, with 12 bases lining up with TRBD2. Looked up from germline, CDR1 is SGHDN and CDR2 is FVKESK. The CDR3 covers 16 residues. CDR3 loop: CASSQGLAGDGYEKYF. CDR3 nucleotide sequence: TGTGCCAGCAGCCAAGGACTAGCGGGAGACGGCTACGAGAAGTACTTC.

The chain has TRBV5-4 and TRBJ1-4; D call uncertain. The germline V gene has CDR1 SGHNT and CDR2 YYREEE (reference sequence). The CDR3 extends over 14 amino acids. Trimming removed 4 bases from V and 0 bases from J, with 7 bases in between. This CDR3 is CASSASATNEKLFF. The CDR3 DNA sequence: TGTGCCAGCAGCGCCAGCGCAACTAATGAAAAACTGTTTTTT.

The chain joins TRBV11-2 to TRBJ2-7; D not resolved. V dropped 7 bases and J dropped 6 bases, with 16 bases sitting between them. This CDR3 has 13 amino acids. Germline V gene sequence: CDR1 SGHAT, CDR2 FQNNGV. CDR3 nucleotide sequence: TGTGCCAGCACCCAGAGGTCCCATCCCGAGCAGTACTTC. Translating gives CASTQRSHPEQYF.

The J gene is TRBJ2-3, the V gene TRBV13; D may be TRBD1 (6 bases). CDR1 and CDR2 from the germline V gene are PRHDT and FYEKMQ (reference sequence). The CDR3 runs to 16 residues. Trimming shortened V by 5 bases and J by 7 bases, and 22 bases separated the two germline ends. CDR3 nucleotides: TGTGCCAGCAGCCCCGGGCTCGGCAGGGGACCAAATACGCAGTATTTT. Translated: CASSPGLGRGPNTQYF.

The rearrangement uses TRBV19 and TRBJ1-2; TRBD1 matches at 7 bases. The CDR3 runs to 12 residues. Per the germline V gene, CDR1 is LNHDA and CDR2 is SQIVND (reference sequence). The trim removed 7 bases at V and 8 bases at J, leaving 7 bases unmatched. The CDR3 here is CASNRQGGGYTF. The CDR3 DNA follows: TGTGCCAGTAACCGACAGGGAGGCGGCTACACCTTC. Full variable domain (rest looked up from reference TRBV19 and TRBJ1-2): DGGITQSPKYLFRKEGQNVTLSCEQNLNHDAMYWYRQDPGQGLRLIYYSQIVNDFQKGDIAEGYSVSREKKESFPLTVTSAQKNPTAFYLCASNRQGGGYTFGSGTRLTVV.

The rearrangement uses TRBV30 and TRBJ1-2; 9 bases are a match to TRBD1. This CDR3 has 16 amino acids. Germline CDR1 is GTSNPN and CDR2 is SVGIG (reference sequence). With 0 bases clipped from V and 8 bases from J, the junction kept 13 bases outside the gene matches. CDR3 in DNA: TGTGCCTGGAGTGTGGAACAGGGGGCTTCTACGGGCGGCTACACCTTC. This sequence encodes CAWSVEQGASTGGYTF.

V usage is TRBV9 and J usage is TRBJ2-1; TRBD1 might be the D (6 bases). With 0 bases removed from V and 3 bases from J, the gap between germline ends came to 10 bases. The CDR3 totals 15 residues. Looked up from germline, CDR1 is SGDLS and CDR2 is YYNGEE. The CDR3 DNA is TGTGCCAGCAGCGTAGAACAGGGTAACTACAATGAGCAGTTCTTC. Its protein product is CASSVEQGNYNEQFF.